This TCR beta chain was sequenced in a study of T cell responses to AZD1222 COVID-19 vaccine. CDR3 length: 13 residues. Germline loops: CDR1 GTSNPN, CDR2 SVGIG (reference sequence). With 2 bases removed from V and 4 bases from J, the gap between germline ends came to 9 bases. Whether given at about 4 or about 12 weeks, second doses were pooled. TCRdb's copy holds only in-frame clones and misses some; the assay was immunoSEQ multiplex PCR. This table holds tens of thousands of clones, around 80% found once. The V gene is TRBV30, the J gene TRBJ1-5; D gene ambiguous. The input for sequencing was peripheral blood, taken 28 days after the second AZD1222 dose. The sequence derives from an adult who received the AZD1222 COVID-19 vaccine. CDR3 coding DNA: TGTGCCTGGAGTTATAGCGGGAATCAGCCCCAGCATTTT. This gives the protein CAWSYSGNQPQHF.